The entry below describes one T cell receptor beta chain. This CDR3 spans 16 amino acids. Germline V gene data show CDR1 as SGHRS and CDR2 as YFSETQ. V was shortened by 4 bases and J by 4 bases, with 18 bases between the two germline ends. With iRepertoire HTBI primers and Arm-PCR of CDR3 regions, TCR beta libraries were built. TCRdb redid the calling of the multiplex PCR reads with MiXCR, one entry per CDR3 protein. Counted here are under 500,000 distinct CDR3 sequences, less than 25% occurring once; the ten biggest clones make up 7.8%. The source of the sample is a study of regulatory T cells in long-lasting Graves disease. Time point described: persistent/refractory GD, antithyroid drugs over 5 years with positive TRAb. From RNA extracted from PBMCs, the TCR library was made.

V and J are TRBV5-1 and TRBJ2-1, with D maybe TRBD2 (6 bases). This sequence was found in a female donor with Graves disease. The source was peripheral blood mononuclear cells (PBMCs), collected when the disease was refractory, from a patient treated with antithyroid drugs. The CDR3 protein is CASSLVGGRVYNEQFF. CDR3 DNA sequence: TGCGCCAGCAGCCTTGTGGGGGGACGGGTTTACAATGAGCAGTTCTTC.